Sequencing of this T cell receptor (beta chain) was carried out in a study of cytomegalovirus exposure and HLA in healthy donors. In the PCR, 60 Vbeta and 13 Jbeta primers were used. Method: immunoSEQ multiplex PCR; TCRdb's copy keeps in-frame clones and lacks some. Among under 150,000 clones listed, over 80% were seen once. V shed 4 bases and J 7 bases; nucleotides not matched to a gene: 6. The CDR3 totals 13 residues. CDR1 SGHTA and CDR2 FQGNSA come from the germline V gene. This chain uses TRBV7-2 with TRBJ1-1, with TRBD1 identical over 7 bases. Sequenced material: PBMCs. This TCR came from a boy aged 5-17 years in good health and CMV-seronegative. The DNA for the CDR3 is TGTGCCAGCAGCTACGGGACAGACGGTGAAGCTTTCTTT. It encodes CASSYGTDGEAFF.